This T cell receptor (beta chain) emerged from a study of Graves' ophthalmopathy and Graves' hyperthyroidism. The CDR3 sequence is 15 residues long. Germline V gives CDR1 SGHRS, CDR2 YFSETQ. Trimming removed 3 bases from V and 1 base from J; junction bases left unmatched: 3. The authors amplified TCR beta CDR3 regions from RNA transcripts. Second-round multiplex PCR followed a first-round RT-PCR using HTBI primers. One entry per CDR3 protein, called by TCRdb with MiXCR from the multiplex PCR reads. The sample lists 400,000 to 500,000 distinct CDR3 sequences; over 20% were seen once. Many counts were recorded for this clonotype.

The TCR originated in a woman aged 18-30 years with stable Graves' hyperthyroidism. Source material: peripheral blood. The V call is TRBV5-1, the J call TRBJ2-7, with TRBD2 identical over 11 bases. The CDR3 DNA reads TGCGCCAGCAGCTGGGGGACTAGCGGATCCTACGAGCAGTACTTC. Protein sequence: CASSWGTSGSYEQYF.